The 10 T cell receptor beta chains presented below share a single source sample, sequenced in a study of T cell responses to AZD1222 COVID-19 vaccine. TCRdb's table, derived via immunoSEQ multiplex PCR, lists solely in-frame clones and lacks some. The sample has roughly 180,000 clones; 90% to 95% are singletons. The sequenced sample was peripheral blood, obtained on day 0 of AZD1222 vaccination. These receptors all stem from an adult in good health.

CDR3 sequence reads: CAWIPQGGGPWFF. For the CDR3, the DNA is TGTGCCTGGATCCCCCAAGGAGGGGGCCCGTGGTTCTTC. The rearrangement joins TRBV30 to TRBJ2-1, with a possible D match to TRBD1 (7 bases). CDR1 and CDR2 (germline): GTSNPN, SVGIG (reference sequence). The CDR3 is 13 residues long. The V end lost 4 bases, the J end lost 15 bases, and 22 bases lay between the germline ends. The variable domain in full, completed from reference TRBV30 and TRBJ2-1, reads SQTIHQWPATLVQPVGSPLSLECTVEGTSNPNLYWYRQAAGRGLQLLFYSVGIGQISSEVPQNLSASRPQDRQFILSSKKLLLSDSGFYLCAWIPQGGGPWFFGPGTRLTVL.

The rearrangement joins TRBV28 to TRBJ1-2, with D maybe TRBD1 (5 bases). V was cut by 7 bases and J by 4 bases, with 25 bases left in between. The germline CDR1 and CDR2 sequences are MDHEN and SYDVKM. The CDR3 extends over 17 amino acids. The CDR3 region is CASIFALTPGTSYGYTF. In DNA, the CDR3 is TGTGCCAGCATATTTGCCCTAACTCCCGGGACTTCCTATGGCTACACCTTC.

V usage is TRBV4-3 and J usage is TRBJ1-6; no definite D call. Trimming took off 0 bases at V and 9 bases at J, with 15 bases between the two ends. This CDR3 spans 16 amino acids. In germline, CDR1 is LGHNA, CDR2 YSLEER. The CDR3 DNA reads as TGCGCCAGCAGCCAAGATATGGCAGCACGGGGTTCACCCCTCCACTTT. Its translation: CASSQDMAARGSPLHF.

V gene TRBV2 combines with J gene TRBJ2-2; 7 bases align to TRBD1. V lost 9 bases and J lost 5; bases outside the gene matches: 9. The CDR3 length is 14 residues. Germline CDR1 reads SNHLY; CDR2 reads FYNNEI. CDR3 DNA sequence: TGTGCCAGTGTAAGGGGGCGCTTGACCGGGGAGCTGTTTTTT. Translated: CASVRGRLTGELFF.

This clone has just one count. The rearrangement uses TRBV4-1 and TRBJ2-7; 10 positions match TRBD2. CDR1 and CDR2 (germline): MGHRA, YSYEKL. J was trimmed by 2 bases and V by 6 bases; bases with no gene match: 7. CDR3 length: 15 amino acids. Here the CDR3 DNA reads TGCGCCAGCAGTCCCGGGACTAGCGAGCCCTACGAGCAGTACTTC. Protein product: CASSPGTSEPYEQYF.

V is TRBV5-1 and J is TRBJ1-1, with 9 nucleotides matching TRBD1. CDR1 and CDR2 (germline): SGHRS, YFSETQ. The junction had 12 bases not matched to a gene; V was cut back by 4 bases and J by 11 bases. The CDR3 contains 14 residues. CDR3 coding DNA: TGCGCCAGCAGCACACCGGGACAGGGTAAGGCGGCTTTCTTT. It encodes CASSTPGQGKAAFF. Drawing the rest from reference TRBV5-1 and TRBJ1-1, the complete variable domain is KAGVTQTPRYLIKTRGQQVTLSCSPISGHRSVSWYQQTPGQGLQFLFEYFSETQRNKGNFPGRFSGRQFSNSRSEMNVSTLELGDSALYLCASSTPGQGKAAFFGQGTRLTVV.

The chain's CDR3 is CASSPDRGRGETQYF. The CDR3 DNA sequence: TGTGCCAGCAGCCCCGACAGGGGGCGTGGGGAGACCCAGTACTTC. The chain couples TRBV7-8 to TRBJ2-5; TRBD1 agrees at 10 bases. Germline CDR1 and CDR2: SGHVS and FQNEAQ. V dropped 5 bases and J dropped 5; count of bases not matched to a gene: 8. The CDR3 extends over 15 amino acids.

The V call is TRBV15, the J call TRBJ2-3; 12 nucleotides align to TRBD2. Germline CDR1 and CDR2: LNHNV and YYDKDF (reference sequence). Trimming at V came to 4 bases and at J to 0 bases, leaving 8 bases not matched to a gene. The CDR3 consists of 18 residues. DNA for the CDR3: TGTGCCACCAGCAAACGAGCGCTAGCGGGAGGGAGCACAGATACGCAGTATTTT. Protein: CATSKRALAGGSTDTQYF.

The chain combines TRBV5-1 with TRBJ2-1, with 9 bases fitting TRBD2. Per germline, CDR1 SGHRS and CDR2 YFSETQ. The trim removed 0 bases at V and 7 bases at J, leaving 5 bases unmatched. The CDR3 contains 15 residues. The CDR3 loop is CASSLAGTSRNEQFF. The CDR3 coding sequence is TGCGCCAGCAGCTTGGCCGGGACTAGCAGAAATGAGCAGTTCTTC.

The gene calls are TRBV15 and TRBJ2-7, with D possibly matching TRBD1 (6 bases). Germline CDR1 reads LNHNV; CDR2 reads YYDKDF (reference sequence). V was clipped by 2 bases and J by 6 bases, with 11 bases between them. The CDR3 is 13 residues long. CDR3 DNA sequence: TGTGCCACCAGCAGACATACAGGGACCGAGCAGTACTTC. Its translation is CATSRHTGTEQYF.